This is a list of T cell receptor beta chains from one sample in a study of OX40 agonist ivuxolimab in advanced cancers. The method was immunoSEQ multiplex PCR; TCRdb's version includes in-frame clones alone and lacks a portion of them. The sample has 82,000 or so clones; 80% to 95% are singletons. The sample in question was CD4+ or CD8+ T cells sorted from blood, obtained in a trial of the OX40 agonist ivuxolimab. The receptors here all came from an adult with an advanced solid tumor such as melanoma, head and neck, liver or kidney cancer. The conserved cysteine and the conserved F or W are not part of the CDR3 here. Not every row has a clone size; where given, it reads once, few, many or a size class.

NA,TRBV7-2,TRBJ2-7,ASSPTGQGYEQY
NA,TRBV5-6,TRBJ2-1,ASSWDGSYNEQF
NA,TRBV28,TRBJ1-6,ASSEGDRGNSPLH
NA,TRBV18,TRBJ2-1,ASSPPSAGGGYNEQF
NA,TRBV7-2,TRBJ1-5,ASSLTADQPQH
NA,TRBV19,TRBJ2-7,ASTHTRGGEQY
NA,TRBV19,TRBJ2-6,ASSSTGVPSQAGANVLT
NA,TRBV15,TRBJ1-1,ATSRDIRAQGTEAF
NA,TRBV5-1,TRBJ2-7,ASSFSGAITYEQY
NA,TRBV5-1,TRBJ1-4,ASSFSRWDEKLF
NA,TRBV6-5,TRBJ1-4,ASSYSAGAKLF
NA,TRBV18,TRBJ1-2,ASSPIRQNGYT
NA,TRBV5-4,TRBJ2-1,ASSLSGRRF
NA,TRBV28,TRBJ1-2,ASSLVGPWGYT
once,TRBV19,TRBJ1-2,ASRLAEVYGYT
NA,TRBV5-1,TRBJ2-7,ASSLGTSGYEQY
NA,TRBV7-3,TRBJ1-1,ASSSGVDTEAF
NA,TRBV18,TRBJ2-1,ASSPDWGVSYNEQF
NA,TRBV27,TRBJ2-7,ATAPSGLYEQY
NA,TRBV6-6,TRBJ2-1,ASTLGTYNEQF
NA,TRBV6-5,TRBJ1-2,ASRTAASGYGYT
NA,TRBV18,TRBJ1-1,ASSPKGTTEAF
NA,TRBV5-1,TRBJ2-1,ASSGGQGSYNEQF
NA,TRBV5-4,TRBJ2-3,ASRTVGKAGDTQY
NA,TRBV7-2,TRBJ1-1,ASSLASQGPGWNTEAF
NA,TRBV19,TRBJ2-3,ASTPGLGFADTQY
NA,TRBV30,TRBJ2-5,AWMEMGGHQETQY
NA,TRBV5-1,TRBJ2-7,ASSLDGRGGDEQY
NA,TRBV27,TRBJ1-5,ASSFGRGGNQPQH
NA,TRBV4-2,TRBJ2-3,ASSKVAGSDTQY
few,TRBV7-2,TRBJ1-4,ASRLFWLNEKLF
NA,TRBV5-1,TRBJ2-2,ASSLADWGTGELF
NA,TRBV5-4,TRBJ1-5,ASSFGGTGVQPQH
NA,TRBV11-3,TRBJ2-5,ASSPGADRVGETQY
NA,TRBV4-2,TRBJ1-2,ASSQDQGGGAKYGYT
NA,TRBV11-3,TRBJ2-3,ASSLGTVSYTDTQY
NA,TRBV9,TRBJ1-3,ASSVDGQGGISGNTIY
NA,TRBV5-1,TRBJ2-3,ASSGGLTDTQY
NA,TRBV11-2,TRBJ2-7,ASSPRQGPHEQY
NA,TRBV30,TRBJ2-3,AWRSFRSTDTQY
NA,TRBV6-4,TRBJ2-6,ASSKDVLTSGANVLT
NA,TRBV6-4,TRBJ2-2,ASSVQGTGELF
NA,TRBV6-1,TRBJ1-2,ASSVRAGQGYT
NA,TRBV5-1,TRBJ2-7,ASSPPQGRDEQY
NA,TRBV30,TRBJ2-7,AWSLGLAPYEQY
NA,TRBV4-1,TRBJ1-5,ASSHTPLRVLSNQPQH
NA,TRBV5-4,TRBJ2-5,ASTLGGVQETQY
NA,TRBV7-2,TRBJ2-7,ASSSRTGQMGEQY
NA,TRBV7-2,TRBJ1-4,ASSFFGEKLF
NA,TRBV28,TRBJ1-6,ASTPQGAPYNSPLH
NA,TRBV11-2,TRBJ2-7,ASSIGQYRYEQY
NA,TRBV7-2,TRBJ1-2,ASSTRTGTGGGYT
NA,TRBV30,TRBJ2-6,AWDRTGANVLT
NA,TRBV11-2,TRBJ1-2,ASSYRTGRDGYT